The next 18 T cell receptor beta chains were all read from a single sample in a study of regulatory T cells in long-lasting Graves disease. The time point here: persistent/refractory GD, antithyroid drugs over 5 years with positive TRAb. Researchers made the TCR library from RNA that was extracted from PBMCs. The authors built TCR beta libraries using iRepertoire HTBI primers and Arm-PCR of CDR3 regions. MiXCR was run by TCRdb on the multiplex PCR reads, yielding one entry per CDR3 protein. The sample has about 660,000 distinct CDR3 sequences, about 32% seen once; the top ten hold under 55%. The material was peripheral blood mononuclear cells (PBMCs), obtained when the disease was refractory, from a patient treated with antithyroid drugs. The origin of the receptors is a female donor with Graves disease.

This chain connects TRBV29-1 to TRBJ1-2, with D unresolved. The CDR3 runs to 9 residues. Germline loops: CDR1 SQVTM, CDR2 ANQGSEA. Between the trimmed V and J ends, which lost 3 bases and 4 bases, there was a span of 0 bases. The CDR3 sequence is CSVDYGYTF. The CDR3 nucleotides read TGCAGCGTTGACTATGGCTACACCTTC.

The gene calls are TRBV6-1 and TRBJ2-7; tentatively, D is TRBD1 (6 bases). Germline V gives CDR1 MNHNS, CDR2 SASEGT. V was shortened by 7 bases and J by 7 bases, with 20 bases between the two germline ends. The CDR3 sequence is 14 residues long. CDR3 DNA: TGTGCCAGCACCTACCTCCCGGGGCAGGGGGAGCAGTACTTC. Translation gives CASTYLPGQGEQYF.

Here the CDR3 reads CSAQHGGGYEQYF. The CDR3 DNA reads TGCAGTGCCCAGCACGGGGGTGGTTACGAGCAGTACTTC. The chain links TRBV20-1 to TRBJ2-7; maybe TRBD2 (6 bases). CDR1 DFQATT and CDR2 SNEGSKA come from the germline V gene (reference sequence). This CDR3 has 13 amino acids. Trimming cost V 6 bases and J 4 bases, with 16 bases left between them.

This clonotype appeared a few times. This chain links TRBV28 with TRBJ1-5; no definite D call. The V end lost 5 bases, the J end lost 6 bases, and 14 bases lay between the germline ends. The CDR3 length is 14 residues. The germline CDR1 and CDR2 sequences are MDHEN and SYDVKM. The CDR3 here is CASSPSRSGQPQHF. The CDR3, as DNA: TGTGCCAGCAGTCCCTCGCGGAGCGGTCAGCCCCAGCATTTT.

Notes on this clonotype: One base away lies a much larger clone, so this may be a sequencing read error. This chain uses TRBV12-3 or TRBV12-4 with TRBJ1-1, with D perhaps TRBD1 (6 bases). There are 15 residues in the CDR3. V lost 2 bases, J lost 2 bases, and 12 bases lay in between. CDR3 region: CASSLLGTRNTEAFF. The CDR3, as DNA: TGTGCCAGCAGTTTATTAGGGACACGAAACACTGAAGCTTTCTTT.

There are many counts of this clonotype. The chain couples TRBV6-2 or TRBV6-3 to TRBJ1-1; unclear D gene. The CDR3 consists of 16 residues. V shed 0 bases and J shed 0 bases, with 11 bases lying between them. Germline CDR1 is MNHEY and CDR2 is SVGEGT. Here the CDR3 reads CASSYSILRMNTEAFF. The CDR3 bases are TGTGCCAGCAGTTACTCGATTCTGCGGATGAACACTGAAGCTTTCTTT.

This clonotype was seen more than once but under ten times. CDR3 nucleotide sequence: TGTGCCAGCACTCCCCACGGGAGACCCAACACTGAAGCTTTCTTT. This codes for CASTPHGRPNTEAFF. This chain links TRBV28 with TRBJ1-1, with unresolved D. This CDR3 is built from 15 residues. Looked up from germline, CDR1 is MDHEN and CDR2 is SYDVKM. Trimming shortened V by 7 bases and J by 2 bases, and 17 bases separated the two germline ends. Based on the CDR3 plus reference TRBV28 and TRBJ1-1, the full variable domain is DVKVTQSSRYLVKRTGEKVFLECVQDMDHENMFWYRQDPGLGLRLIYFSYDVKMKEKGDIPEGYSVSREKKERFSLILESASTNQTSMYLCASTPHGRPNTEAFFGQGTRLTVV.

This chain joins TRBV28 and TRBJ1-4; D uncertain. The CDR3 consists of 13 residues. The germline CDR1 and CDR2 sequences are MDHEN and SYDVKM. The V gene lost 7 bases and the J gene lost 5 bases, with 11 bases spanning the gap. The CDR3 nucleotides are TGTGCCAGCACAAGTATGGGGAATGAAAAACTGTTTTTT. This codes for CASTSMGNEKLFF.

The table lists this clonotype with many counts. The J gene is TRBJ1-2, the V gene TRBV3-1; no firm D call. The CDR3 consists of 12 residues. Germline values: CDR1 LGHDT, CDR2 YNNKEL (reference sequence). V lost 3 bases to trimming and J lost 8 bases, with 10 bases between them. CDR3 sequence (DNA): TGTGCCAGCAGCCAGTATGCCTCGGGCTACACCTTC. Residues: CASSQYASGYTF.

Here the CDR3 DNA reads TGTGCCAGCAGCTTGCTACGGAGGGCGACCCAAGAGACCCAGTACTTC. It specifies CASSLLRRATQETQYF. The gene calls are TRBV5-6 and TRBJ2-5, with D maybe TRBD2 (6 bases). CDR3 size: 16 residues. The germline V gene encodes CDR1 SGHDT and CDR2 YYEEEE. V lost 1 base to trimming and J lost 1 base, with 14 bases between them.

The chain links TRBV15 to TRBJ2-7, with D possibly TRBD2 on 7 matching bases. The CDR3 is made up of 15 amino acids. The germline V gene has CDR1 LNHNV and CDR2 YYDKDF (reference sequence). The V and J ends lost 3 bases and 5 bases respectively, with 17 bases between them. The CDR3 loop is CATSSTPGGGHEQYF. The CDR3 DNA follows: TGTGCCACCAGCAGTACACCGGGGGGCGGCCACGAGCAGTACTTC.

This clonotype has at least ten counts. The chain joins TRBV28 to TRBJ2-7; no reliable D call. The CDR3 covers 16 residues. CDR1 MDHEN and CDR2 SYDVKM come from the germline V gene. V gave up 6 bases and J gave up 0 bases, with 18 bases separating them. CDR3 DNA: TGTGCCAGCAGCCGAAACCCGCGGATACCCTCCTACGAGCAGTACTTC. Its translation is CASSRNPRIPSYEQYF. Full variable domain (outside the CDR3, taken from reference TRBV28 and TRBJ2-7): DVKVTQSSRYLVKRTGEKVFLECVQDMDHENMFWYRQDPGLGLRLIYFSYDVKMKEKGDIPEGYSVSREKKERFSLILESASTNQTSMYLCASSRNPRIPSYEQYFGPGTRLTVT.

The chain recombines TRBV12-5 with TRBJ2-6; TRBD1 matches at 8 bases. CDR3 length: 16 amino acids. J was trimmed by 0 bases and V by 4 bases; bases with no gene match: 2. Germline V gives CDR1 LGHNT, CDR2 FRNRAP. The CDR3 loop reads CASGSQGASGANVLTF. The CDR3 DNA follows: TGTGCTAGTGGTTCCCAGGGGGCCTCTGGGGCCAACGTCCTGACTTTC.

The rearrangement links TRBV14 to TRBJ1-2; the D is unclear. Trimming removed 3 bases at V and 3 bases at J, with 11 bases between. CDR1 and CDR2 (germline): SGHDN, FVKESK. CDR3 length equals 14 residues. CDR3 DNA: TGTGCCAGCAGCCAGCACAACGAGGACTATGGCTACACCTTC. Translated, it gives CASSQHNEDYGYTF.

This clonotype was found many times. The chain employs TRBV11-2 and TRBJ1-1; tentative D call: TRBD1 (6 bases). The germline CDR1 and CDR2 sequences are SGHAT and FQNNGV. The ends were cut back, 5 bases at V and 4 bases at J, with 11 bases in the middle. This CDR3 contains 13 residues. The CDR3 spells CASSTGTTTEAFF. CDR3 nucleotides: TGTGCCAGCAGCACAGGGACAACCACTGAAGCTTTCTTT.

This clonotype was found a few times. The rearrangement links TRBV6-2 or TRBV6-3 to TRBJ2-7; D perhaps matches TRBD1 (5 bases). Germline V lookup: CDR1 MNHEY, CDR2 SVGEGT. The CDR3 contains 14 residues. V gave up 6 bases and J gave up 2 bases, with 14 bases separating them. The CDR3 protein is CASSDSLGPYEQYF. The CDR3 DNA sequence: TGTGCCAGCAGCGACTCGCTGGGGCCCTACGAGCAGTACTTC.

V and J are TRBV9 and TRBJ1-2; D remains unclear. Trimming shortened V by 3 bases and J by 2 bases, and 20 bases separated the two germline ends. CDR1 SGDLS and CDR2 YYNGEE come from the germline V gene. The CDR3 length is 17 residues. CDR3 residues: CASSESANYLGNYGYTF. CDR3 coding DNA: TGTGCCAGCAGCGAATCGGCCAACTATTTGGGAAACTATGGCTACACCTTC.

The chain joins TRBV19 to TRBJ1-1; no definite D call. Per the germline V gene, CDR1 is LNHDA and CDR2 is SQIVND (reference sequence). V was trimmed by 1 base and J by 7 bases, leaving 10 bases between them. This CDR3 region has 13 residues. The CDR3 DNA follows: TGTGCCAGTAGTATAGTAACGAGGGATGAAGCTTTCTTT. It specifies CASSIVTRDEAFF.